The present entry profiles one T cell receptor beta chain with its context. The sample belongs to a study of blood T cell repertoires in COVID-19. Using immunoSEQ multiplex PCR, the repertoire was profiled, and TCRdb retains in-frame clones only, with some absent. Of about 290,000 clones in the sample, around 90% were seen once. Germline trimming cut 2 bases from V and 1 base from J; bases unmatched to any gene: 4. This CDR3 is 15 amino acids long. Germline V gene data show CDR1 as KGHSH and CDR2 as LQKENI. This clonotype was sampled from a woman aged 35 to 49 who had recovered from COVID-19. This sequence joins TRBV18 and TRBJ1-2; TRBD1 matches 7 bases. Sequencing input: PBMCs or T cells enriched from blood (not recorded which). CDR3 nucleotides: TGTGCCAGCTCACCAGCGACAGGGCATAACTATGGCTACACCTTC. As protein: CASSPATGHNYGYTF.